This TCR beta chain was obtained from a study of cytomegalovirus exposure and HLA in healthy donors. Across the study: Earlier findings included 90 million to 120 million unique TCR beta sequences obtained from 150 million to 200 million T cells. The study's findings and limits: There were some V segments, including TRBV6-2 and TRBV6-3, excluded as indistinguishable. The study designated roughly 160 TCR beta chains cytomegalovirus-associated.

Germline V gives CDR1 MDHEN, CDR2 SYDVKM. Trimming pared 8 bases from V and 4 bases from J, leaving 17 bases between. The CDR3 consists of 14 residues. Everyone who donated was a healthy bone marrow donor. PCR was performed using 60 Vbeta and 13 Jbeta primers. TCRdb's copy holds only in-frame clones and misses some; the assay was immunoSEQ multiplex PCR. This table holds under 200,000 clones, over 70% found once. Concerning this clone: Its antigen is currently unknown.

The TCR sequence derives from a woman in her fifties or sixties in good health and CMV-seropositive. This chain uses TRBV28 with TRBJ1-1; TRBD1 might be the D (5 bases). Source material: PBMCs. DNA of the CDR3: TGTGCCAGCCTAAACGGGGGTGGAGGCACTGAAGCTTTCTTT. Protein product: CASLNGGGGTEAFF. Full variable domain (outside the CDR3, taken from reference TRBV28 and TRBJ1-1): DVKVTQSSRYLVKRTGEKVFLECVQDMDHENMFWYRQDPGLGLRLIYFSYDVKMKEKGDIPEGYSVSREKKERFSLILESASTNQTSMYLCASLNGGGGTEAFFGQGTRLTVV.